Below, 19 T cell receptor beta chains from the same sample are listed, as sequenced in a study of cytotoxic CD8 clonotypes in ibrutinib-treated CLL. Repertoires were generated with immunoSEQ multiplex PCR, while TCRdb's copy carries only in-frame clones and drops some. The repertoire holds about 56,000 clones, roughly 50% seen once, with roughly 21% in the top ten. Sample: PBMCs, taken after 24 months of ibrutinib treatment. Receptors originate from a human donor with chronic lymphocytic leukemia.

This rearrangement joins TRBV2 to TRBJ1-5, with D tentatively TRBD1 (5 bases). The CDR3 spans 18 residues. In germline, CDR1 is SNHLY, CDR2 FYNNEI. The ends were cut back, 1 base at V and 4 bases at J, with 20 bases in the middle. The CDR3 DNA reads TGTGCCAGCAGTGAAGGGAAGTTCTGGGACCTCCTGAATCAGCCCCAGCATTTT. Amino acids: CASSEGKFWDLLNQPQHF.

There are many counts of this clone. V and J are TRBV7-9 and TRBJ1-2; D may be TRBD1 (5 bases). The length of the CDR3 is 12 residues. Germline V lookup: CDR1 SEHNR, CDR2 FQNEAQ (reference sequence). V was cut by 5 bases and J by 8 bases, with 12 bases left in between. CDR3 bases: TGTGCCAGCAGCCTAAACAGGCCCGGCTACACCTTC. Encoded protein: CASSLNRPGYTF.

The genes are TRBV7-9 and TRBJ2-2, with D uncertain. Trimming stripped 1 base from V and 7 bases from J, with 4 bases between. This CDR3 has 12 amino acids. Germline V lookup: CDR1 SEHNR, CDR2 FQNEAQ (reference sequence). The CDR3 region has the DNA TGTGCCAGCAGCTTAGTTAGCGGGGAGCTGTTTTTT. Amino acid sequence: CASSLVSGELFF.

The genes are TRBV28 and TRBJ2-2; the D is unclear. The CDR3 totals 11 residues. CDR1 is MDHEN and CDR2 is SYDVKM in the germline V gene. V shed 6 bases and J shed 7 bases, with 6 bases lying between them. This chain's CDR3 is CASSLFGELFF. For the CDR3, the DNA is TGTGCCAGCAGCCTCTTCGGGGAGCTGTTTTTT.

This clone was observed a single time. This sequence joins TRBV6-1 and TRBJ2-3; possibly TRBD2 for D (6 bases). The V and J ends lost 4 bases and 6 bases respectively, with 11 bases between them. The CDR3 is 13 amino acids. CDR1 and CDR2 from the germline V gene are MNHNS and SASEGT. CDR3 nucleotide sequence: TGTGCCAGCAGTGGTTCCCGGGGGGATACGCAGTATTTT. Its protein product is CASSGSRGDTQYF.

The chain has TRBV7-9 and TRBJ2-4, with D tentatively TRBD1 (6 bases). The CDR3 has 18 amino acids. Trimming took off 1 base at V and 0 bases at J, with 16 bases between the two ends. Germline CDR1 reads SEHNR; CDR2 reads FQNEAQ (reference sequence). The chain's CDR3 is CASSLVGRTDLAKNIQYF. CDR3 coding DNA: TGTGCCAGCAGCTTAGTGGGACGGACAGATCTAGCCAAAAACATTCAGTACTTC. The full variable domain, rest sourced from reference TRBV7-9 and TRBJ2-4, is DTGVSQNPRHKITKRGQNVTFRCDPISEHNRLYWYRQTLGQGPEFLTYFQNEAQLEKSRLLSDRFSAERPKGSFSTLEIQRTEQGDSAMYLCASSLVGRTDLAKNIQYFGAGTRLSVL.

The gene calls are TRBV28 and TRBJ2-7; D call uncertain. The CDR3 is made up of 14 amino acids. The ends were cut back, 7 bases at V and 3 bases at J, with 16 bases in the middle. From germline, CDR1 is MDHEN and CDR2 SYDVKM. CDR3: CASKGSDPHYEQYF. The CDR3 bases are TGTGCCAGCAAAGGGTCCGATCCCCACTACGAGCAGTACTTC.

The V call is TRBV19, the J call TRBJ1-2; 10 nucleotides match TRBD1. The V segment lost 5 bases and the J segment 8 bases; nucleotides outside the gene matches: 5. Germline CDR1 LNHDA, CDR2 SQIVND (reference sequence). This CDR3 comprises 13 residues. The CDR3 DNA follows: TGTGCCAGTAGTCAGGGACAGGGGACCGGCTACACCTTC. It encodes CASSQGQGTGYTF.

This clone was detected a few times. V is TRBV5-6 and J is TRBJ1-1; D is unresolved. The germline V gene encodes CDR1 SGHDT and CDR2 YYEEEE. The ends were cut back, 2 bases at V and 0 bases at J, with 2 bases in the middle. CDR3 length equals 12 residues. The CDR3 protein is CASSFVNTEAFF. CDR3 in DNA: TGTGCCAGCAGCTTCGTGAACACTGAAGCTTTCTTT.

This clone was seen more than once but under ten times. This chain connects TRBV6-6 to TRBJ1-3; D is uncertain. Trimming shortened V by 7 bases and J by 4 bases, and 17 bases separated the two germline ends. The CDR3 contains 15 residues. Germline V lookup: CDR1 MNHNY, CDR2 SVGAGI (reference sequence). CDR3 coding DNA: TGTGCCAGCAACGGGAGAGGACCGTCCGGAAACACCATATATTTT. This encodes CASNGRGPSGNTIYF.

There are a few counts of this clone. The rearrangement uses TRBV7-2 and TRBJ2-1; 14 nucleotides align to TRBD2. In germline, CDR1 is SGHTA, CDR2 FQGNSA. V was clipped by 3 bases and J by 7 bases; unmatched bases: 2. This CDR3 region has 15 residues. CDR3 loop: CASSLGTSGGNEQFF. Written as DNA, the CDR3 is TGTGCCAGCAGCTTGGGGACTAGCGGGGGAAATGAGCAGTTCTTC. The full variable domain, its missing parts supplied by reference TRBV7-2 and TRBJ2-1, is GAGVSQSPSNKVTEKGKDVELRCDPISGHTALYWYRQSLGQGLEFLIYFQGNSAPDKSGLPSDRFSAERTGGSVSTLTIQRTQQEDSAVYLCASSLGTSGGNEQFFGPGTRLTVL.

The CDR3, as DNA: TGTGCCAGCAGAGCTGGACACCTACCCCATGGCTACACCTTC. Protein sequence: CASRAGHLPHGYTF. The chain couples TRBV6-5 to TRBJ1-2, with D possibly matching TRBD1 (5 bases). Germline V CDR1 and CDR2: MNHEY, SVGAGI. The CDR3 totals 14 residues. Between the trimmed V and J ends, which lost 6 bases and 6 bases, there was a span of 17 bases.

CDR3 region: CASSYQAWGTGELFF. The DNA for the CDR3 is TGTGCCAGCAGTTACCAGGCTTGGGGCACCGGGGAGCTGTTTTTT. V and J are TRBV6-5 and TRBJ2-2; D gene ambiguous. Trimming stripped 2 bases from V and 4 bases from J, with 11 bases between. This CDR3 comprises 15 residues. Germline CDR1 reads MNHEY; CDR2 reads SVGAGI.

This chain uses TRBV2 with TRBJ1-1; 8 bases match TRBD1. CDR1 is SNHLY and CDR2 is FYNNEI in the germline V gene. The CDR3 covers 14 residues. The CDR3 region is CASRQGTMNTEAFF. CDR3 bases: TGTGCTAGTAGACAGGGGACTATGAACACTGAAGCTTTCTTT.

V usage is TRBV11-2 and J usage is TRBJ2-7; unclear D gene. CDR1 SGHAT and CDR2 FQNNGV come from the germline V gene. V lost 2 bases to trimming and J lost 5 bases, with 10 bases between them. This CDR3 has 13 residues. The CDR3 here is CASSLQAGNEQYV. The CDR3, as DNA: TGTGCCAGCAGCTTACAGGCCGGTAACGAGCAGTACGTC.

The chain joins TRBV5-6 to TRBJ2-7; D is unclear. Germline V gene sequence: CDR1 SGHDT, CDR2 YYEEEE. CDR3 length equals 12 residues. V lost 0 bases to trimming and J lost 4 bases, with 5 bases between them. CDR3: CASSLEQYEQYF. CDR3 nucleotides: TGTGCCAGCAGCTTGGAACAGTACGAGCAGTACTTC.

In this sample, this clone turned up a few times. The chain's CDR3 is CASSLSRGTGRSYTF. The CDR3 DNA reads TGTGCCAGCAGTTTATCCCGAGGGACAGGACGGAGCTACACCTTC. The rearrangement joins TRBV28 to TRBJ1-2; TRBD1 agrees at 8 bases. The V gene's germline CDR1 is MDHEN and CDR2 SYDVKM. After removal of 1 base from V and 9 bases from J, the junction contained 10 bases not matched to a gene. The CDR3 covers 15 residues.

This clone has just a few counts. The chain employs TRBV15 and TRBJ2-2; possible D gene TRBD1, 6 bases. Germline CDR1 is LNHNV and CDR2 is YYDKDF (reference sequence). The germline V and J ends were trimmed by 2 bases and 6 bases, with 22 bases remaining between them. The length of the CDR3 is 18 residues. DNA for the CDR3: TGTGCCACCAGCAGACAACCAAACGGCCAGGGGCGCCCCGGGGAGCTGTTTTTT. This gives the protein CATSRQPNGQGRPGELFF.

This chain joins TRBV6-5 and TRBJ1-4, with D maybe TRBD1 (6 bases). This CDR3 is built from 15 residues. The V and J ends lost 2 bases and 4 bases respectively, with 11 bases between them. Germline V gene data show CDR1 as MNHEY and CDR2 as SVGAGI. The CDR3 nucleotides are TGTGCCAGCAGTTACACCACAGGGTTTAATGAAAAACTGTTTTTT. Amino acid sequence: CASSYTTGFNEKLFF.